This T cell receptor beta chain was identified during a study of blood T cells in healthy people across ages. A sample-barcoded 5' primer and a J-beta primer mix were used in a second PCR of roughly 7 to 11 cycles. TCRdb fed the 5' RACE reads into MiXCR, producing one record per CDR3 protein. This sample has 2 million or so distinct CDR3 sequences, with around 48% found just once. PBMCs numbering at least 6.5 million were isolated per sample. V shed 1 base and J shed 3 bases, with 7 bases lying between them. The germline V gene has CDR1 MDHEN and CDR2 SYDVKM. This CDR3 is 14 amino acids long. This clonotype was recorded only once. The antigen remains undetermined. Study-wide findings and caveats: TCR beta diversity, measured per million T cells, fell in a roughly linear way with age. In these data, TCR beta diversity tracked strongly with naive T cell percentage.

Sequencing used blood. The sequence was obtained from a woman aged 40 to 50 in good health. J is TRBJ1-5 and V is TRBV28, with no clear D. Written as DNA, the CDR3 is TGTGCCAGCAGTTTATTACAGCTCAATCAGCCCCAGCATTTT. Residues: CASSLLQLNQPQHF.